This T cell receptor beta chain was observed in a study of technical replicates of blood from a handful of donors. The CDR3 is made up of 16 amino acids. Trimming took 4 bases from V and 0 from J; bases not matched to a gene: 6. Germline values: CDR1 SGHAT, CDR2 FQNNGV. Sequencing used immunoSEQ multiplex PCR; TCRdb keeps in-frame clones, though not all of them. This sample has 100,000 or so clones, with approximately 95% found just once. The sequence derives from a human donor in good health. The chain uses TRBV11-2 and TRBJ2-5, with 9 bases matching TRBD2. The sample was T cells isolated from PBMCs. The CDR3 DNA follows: TGTGCCAGCAGCTGGACTAGCGTTGAGTACCAAGAGACCCAGTACTTC. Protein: CASSWTSVEYQETQYF.